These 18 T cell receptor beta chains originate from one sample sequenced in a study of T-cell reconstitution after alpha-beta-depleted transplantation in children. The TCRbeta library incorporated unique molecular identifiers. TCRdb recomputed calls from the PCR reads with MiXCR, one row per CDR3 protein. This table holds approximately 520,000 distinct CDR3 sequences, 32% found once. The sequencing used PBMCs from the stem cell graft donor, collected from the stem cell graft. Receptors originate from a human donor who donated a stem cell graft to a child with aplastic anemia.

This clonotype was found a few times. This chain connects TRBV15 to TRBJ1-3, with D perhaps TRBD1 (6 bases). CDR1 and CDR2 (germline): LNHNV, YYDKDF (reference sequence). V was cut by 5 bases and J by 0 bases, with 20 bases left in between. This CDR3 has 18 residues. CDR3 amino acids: CATSEPGAVTSSGNTIYF. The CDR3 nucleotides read TGTGCCACCAGCGAACCAGGGGCCGTTACGAGCTCTGGAAACACCATATATTTT.

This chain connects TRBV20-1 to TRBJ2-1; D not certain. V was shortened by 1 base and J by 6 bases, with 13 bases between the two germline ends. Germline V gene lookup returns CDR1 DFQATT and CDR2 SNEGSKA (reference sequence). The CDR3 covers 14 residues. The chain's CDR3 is CSARADRGGNEQFF. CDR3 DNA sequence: TGCAGTGCTAGAGCAGACCGAGGCGGCAATGAGCAGTTCTTC.

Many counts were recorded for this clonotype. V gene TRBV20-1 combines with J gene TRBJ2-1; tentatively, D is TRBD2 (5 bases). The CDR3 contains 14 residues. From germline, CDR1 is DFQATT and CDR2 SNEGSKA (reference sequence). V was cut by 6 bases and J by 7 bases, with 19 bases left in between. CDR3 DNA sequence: TGCAGTGCGCCGCGTGCTCTTGGCGGGAATGAGCAGTTCTTC. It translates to CSAPRALGGNEQFF.

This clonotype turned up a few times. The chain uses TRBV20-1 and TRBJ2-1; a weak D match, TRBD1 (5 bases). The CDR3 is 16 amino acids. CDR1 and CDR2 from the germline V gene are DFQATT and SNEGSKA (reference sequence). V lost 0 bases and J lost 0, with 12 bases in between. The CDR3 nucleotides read TGCAGTGCTAGAGATAACAGGCGACTCTCCTACAATGAGCAGTTCTTC. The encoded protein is CSARDNRRLSYNEQFF.

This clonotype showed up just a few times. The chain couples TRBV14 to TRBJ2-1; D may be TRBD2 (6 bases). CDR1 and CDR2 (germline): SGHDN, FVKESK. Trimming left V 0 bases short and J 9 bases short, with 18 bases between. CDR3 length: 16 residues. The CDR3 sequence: CASSQDRRLEFGEQFF. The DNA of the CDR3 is TGTGCCAGCAGCCAAGATCGACGACTAGAATTCGGTGAGCAGTTCTTC.

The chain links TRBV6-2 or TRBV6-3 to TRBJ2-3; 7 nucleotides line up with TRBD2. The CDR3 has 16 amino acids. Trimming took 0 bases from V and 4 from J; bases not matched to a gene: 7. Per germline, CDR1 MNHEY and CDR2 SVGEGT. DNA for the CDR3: TGTGCCAGCAGTTACTCGTCGGCGGGAGTGTCAGATACGCAGTATTTT. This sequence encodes CASSYSSAGVSDTQYF.

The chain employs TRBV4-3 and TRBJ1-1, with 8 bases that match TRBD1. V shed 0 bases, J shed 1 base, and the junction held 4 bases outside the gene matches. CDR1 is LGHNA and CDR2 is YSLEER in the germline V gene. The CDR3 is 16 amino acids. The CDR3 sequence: CASSQDPQGANTEAFF. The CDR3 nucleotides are TGCGCCAGCAGCCAAGATCCCCAGGGGGCGAACACTGAAGCTTTCTTT.

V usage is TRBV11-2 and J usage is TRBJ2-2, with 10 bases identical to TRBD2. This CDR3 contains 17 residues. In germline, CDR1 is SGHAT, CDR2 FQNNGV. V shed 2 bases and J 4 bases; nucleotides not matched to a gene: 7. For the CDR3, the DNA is TGTGCCAGCAGCTTAAGATCTAGCGGGAGAGGCACCGGGGAGCTGTTTTTT. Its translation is CASSLRSSGRGTGELFF.

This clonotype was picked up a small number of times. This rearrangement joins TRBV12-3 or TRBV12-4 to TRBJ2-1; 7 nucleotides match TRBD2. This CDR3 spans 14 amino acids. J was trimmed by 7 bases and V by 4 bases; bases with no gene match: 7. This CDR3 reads CASSSDGRENEQFF. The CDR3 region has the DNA TGTGCCAGCAGTTCAGACGGGCGGGAGAATGAGCAGTTCTTC.

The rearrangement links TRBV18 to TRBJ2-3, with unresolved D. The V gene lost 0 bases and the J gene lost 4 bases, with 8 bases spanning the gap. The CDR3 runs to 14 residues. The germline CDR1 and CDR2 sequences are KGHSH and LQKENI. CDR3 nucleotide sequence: TGTGCCAGCTCACCACCGCCTCAGGCAGATACGCAGTATTTT. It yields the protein CASSPPPQADTQYF.

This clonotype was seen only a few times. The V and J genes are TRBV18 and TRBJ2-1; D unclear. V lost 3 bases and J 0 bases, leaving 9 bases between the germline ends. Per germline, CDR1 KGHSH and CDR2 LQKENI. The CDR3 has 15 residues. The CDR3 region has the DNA TGTGCCAGCTCACCGACGACCGTCTCCTACAATGAGCAGTTCTTC. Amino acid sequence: CASSPTTVSYNEQFF.

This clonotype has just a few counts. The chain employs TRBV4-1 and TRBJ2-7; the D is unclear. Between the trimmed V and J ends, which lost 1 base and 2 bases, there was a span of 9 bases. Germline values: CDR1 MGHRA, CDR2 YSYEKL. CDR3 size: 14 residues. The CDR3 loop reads CASSQGPGTYEQYF. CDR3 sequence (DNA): TGCGCCAGCAGCCAAGGCCCCGGTACCTACGAGCAGTACTTC.

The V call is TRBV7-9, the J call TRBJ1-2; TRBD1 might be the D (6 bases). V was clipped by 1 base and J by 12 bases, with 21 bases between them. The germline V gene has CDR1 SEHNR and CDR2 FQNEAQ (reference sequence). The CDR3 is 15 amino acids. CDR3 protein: CASSLGTVQGQSHTF. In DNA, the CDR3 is TGTGCCAGCAGCTTAGGTACGGTCCAGGGGCAGAGCCACACCTTC.

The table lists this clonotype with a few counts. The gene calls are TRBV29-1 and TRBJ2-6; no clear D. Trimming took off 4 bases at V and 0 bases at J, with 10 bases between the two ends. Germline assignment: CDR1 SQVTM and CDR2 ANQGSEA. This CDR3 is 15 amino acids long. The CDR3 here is CSVGPPSSGANVLTF. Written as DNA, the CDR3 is TGCAGCGTTGGCCCGCCAAGCTCTGGGGCCAACGTCCTGACTTTC.

In DNA, the CDR3 is TGTGCCAGTAGTATTAAGGGCTATGGCTACACCTTC. This sequence encodes CASSIKGYGYTF. V gene TRBV19 combines with J gene TRBJ1-2; D unresolved. Germline CDR1 is LNHDA and CDR2 is SQIVND (reference sequence). The CDR3 is 12 amino acids. V was pared by 3 bases and J by 4 bases, with 6 bases between.

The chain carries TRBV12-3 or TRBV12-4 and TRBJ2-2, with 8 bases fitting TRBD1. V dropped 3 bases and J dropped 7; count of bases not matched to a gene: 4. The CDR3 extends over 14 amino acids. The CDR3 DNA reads TGTGCCAGCAGTTTTCAGGGGGCCGTCGGGGAGCTGTTTTTT. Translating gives CASSFQGAVGELFF.

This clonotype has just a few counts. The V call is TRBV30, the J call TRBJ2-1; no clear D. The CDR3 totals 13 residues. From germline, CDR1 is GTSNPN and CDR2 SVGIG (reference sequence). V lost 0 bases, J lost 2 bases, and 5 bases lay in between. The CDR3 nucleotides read TGTGCCTGGAGTGTAGCCCCCTACAATGAGCAGTTCTTC. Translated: CAWSVAPYNEQFF.

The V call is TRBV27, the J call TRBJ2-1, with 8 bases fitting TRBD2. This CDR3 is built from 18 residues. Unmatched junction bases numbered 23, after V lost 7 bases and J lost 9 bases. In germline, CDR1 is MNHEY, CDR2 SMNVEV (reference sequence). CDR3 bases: TGTGCCAGCATCCTCGCGTCGGGAGGGCCGGGTCCGTTTACTGAGCAGTTCTTC. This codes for CASILASGGPGPFTEQFF.